The rows below give T cell receptor beta chains drawn from one sample of a study of blood T cell repertoires in COVID-19. The protocol was immunoSEQ multiplex PCR, while the TCRdb copy is restricted to in-frame clones and leaves out a portion. The profile covers 130,000 to 150,000 clones, with 88% appearing a single time and under 12% taken by the ten largest. The material sequenced was peripheral blood. The receptors were gathered from a man in his fifties with active or convalescent COVID-19. Both conserved end residues are trimmed from each CDR3.

>TRBV4-3|TRBJ2-2|14
ASSQDGAGVTGELF
>TRBV7-9|TRBJ2-1|14
ASSGTGAPTYNEQF
>TRBV6-5|TRBJ2-7|12
ASSLGTGVPEQY
>TRBV5-4|TRBJ2-5|10
ASSLRGETQY
>TRBV4-1|TRBJ2-4|13
ASSQPVSGINIQY
>TRBV11-2|TRBJ2-2|13
ASRSTGSNTGELF
>TRBV29-1|TRBJ2-1|12
SVLGGRTYNEQF
>TRBV2|TRBJ2-2|11
ASSLLVTGELF
>TRBV6-1|TRBJ1-2|12
ASSEWGGAEGYT
>TRBV7-9|TRBJ1-4|13
ASSLTGTSNEKLF
>TRBV29-1|TRBJ1-5|11
SASTGFDQPQH
>TRBV4-1|TRBJ1-5|13
ASSQEIAGDQPQH
>TRBV6-5|TRBJ1-1|11
ASSLDRGRRAF
>TRBV5-4|TRBJ2-5|11
ASSRYSEETQY
>TRBV28|TRBJ2-7|12
ASSLGSRSYEQY
>TRBV9|TRBJ1-3|14
ASSVAGPSSGNTIY
>TRBV5-6|TRBJ1-1|16
ASSLGPGQSPSGTEAF
>TRBV11-2|TRBJ1-5|12
ASSLEARGGPQH
>TRBV3-1/TRBV3-2|TRBJ2-7|13
ASSPGTSGIHEQY
>TRBV15|TRBJ1-3|13
ATSRGGSSGNTIY
>TRBV5-1|TRBJ1-4|12
ASSPTATNEKLF
>TRBV27|TRBJ2-5|12
ASSFGGRGETQY
>TRBV28|TRBJ2-7|11
ASRYGISYEQY
>TRBV7-2|TRBJ2-3|12
ASSLDLAHDTQY
>TRBV5-6|TRBJ2-1|15
ASSLAGTPGLHNEQF
>TRBV7-9|TRBJ2-3|14
ASMTGTGGRADTQY
>TRBV5-1|TRBJ2-5|15
ASSSITGVPFSETQY
>TRBV4-3|TRBJ2-4|16
ASSQDGPDRGVENIQY
>TRBV27|TRBJ2-3|13
ASSVGQGFTDTQY
>TRBV27|TRBJ2-5|14
ASSLLLAGGKETQY
>TRBV5-1|TRBJ1-4|15
ASSKRQGQGGDEKLF
>TRBV27|TRBJ1-6|13
ASSLIQGSHSPLH
>TRBV5-4|TRBJ2-2|11
ASSLTVTGELF
>TRBV2|TRBJ2-1|13
ASSTGTSVSNEQF
>TRBV28|TRBJ2-7|13
ASSQNLGQGYEQY
>TRBV30|TRBJ2-7|14
AWGTGTAGEDYEQY
>TRBV29-1|TRBJ2-7|13
SVRIGLASSYEQY
>TRBV2|TRBJ2-4|10
ASSDRPGPLG
>TRBV18|TRBJ1-6|12
ASSLGQENSPLH
>TRBV10-3|TRBJ2-2|12
AISERESTGELF
>TRBV2|TRBJ1-6|12
ASTRDSGVSPLH
>TRBV11-2|TRBJ2-7|14
ASSLDSGTGFNEQY
>TRBV7-9|TRBJ2-7|12
ASSRGTGAYEQY
>TRBV28|TRBJ1-5|15
AIHKGGDREFYQPQH
>TRBV5-1|TRBJ2-7|11
ASSLGAGYEQY
>TRBV4-2|TRBJ2-1|17
ASSRATSGSPSSYNEQF
>TRBV10-1|TRBJ2-2|13
ASSGQGRGTGELF
>TRBV9|TRBJ1-1|15
ASSARPDRGARSEAF
>TRBV2|TRBJ2-7|12
ASSLAGGSYEQY
>TRBV28|TRBJ1-6|15
ASLGTKQGIRDSPLH
>TRBV6-6|TRBJ1-1|11
ASSSPVDTEAF